Below are 15 T cell receptor beta chains sequenced from a single sample in a study of blood T cell repertoires in COVID-19. Generated by immunoSEQ multiplex PCR, the TCRdb table keeps only in-frame clones and is missing some. This sample has almost 100,000 clones, with approximately 86% found just once. Sequenced material: peripheral blood. These receptors were collected from a man aged 45-65 years with acute or convalescent COVID-19.

CDR3 DNA sequence: TGTGCCAGCAGCGCAATACAGGGGAATTCACCCCTCCACTTT. This sequence encodes CASSAIQGNSPLHF. The chain employs TRBV7-9 and TRBJ1-6, with 7 bases lining up with TRBD1. The germline CDR1 and CDR2 sequences are SEHNR and FQNEAQ (reference sequence). This CDR3 spans 14 amino acids. With 5 bases clipped from V and 7 bases from J, the junction kept 5 bases outside the gene matches.

The rearrangement uses TRBV5-1 and TRBJ2-3, with D hard to call. Germline CDR1 reads SGHRS; CDR2 reads YFSETQ. With 2 bases removed from V and 5 bases from J, the gap between germline ends came to 6 bases. This CDR3 contains 12 residues. CDR3: CASSFSGDTQYF. The CDR3 DNA reads TGCGCCAGCAGCTTTTCCGGAGATACGCAGTATTTT. Looking up the rest from reference TRBV5-1 and TRBJ2-3 gives the full variable domain: KAGVTQTPRYLIKTRGQQVTLSCSPISGHRSVSWYQQTPGQGLQFLFEYFSETQRNKGNFPGRFSGRQFSNSRSEMNVSTLELGDSALYLCASSFSGDTQYFGPGTRLTVL.

The chain is built from TRBV6-6 and TRBJ2-7; D ambiguous. V dropped 2 bases and J dropped 5 bases, with 7 bases sitting between them. CDR1 is MNHNY and CDR2 is SVGAGI in the germline V gene (reference sequence). The CDR3 is 12 residues long. The DNA for the CDR3 is TGTGCCAGCAGTTACGACCAGGACGAGCAGTACTTC. Translated, it gives CASSYDQDEQYF.

This clone showed up just a few times. The CDR3 sequence is CASSLSTGTFFYEQYF. As DNA, the CDR3 is TGTGCCAGCAGTTTATCGACAGGGACCTTCTTTTACGAGCAGTACTTC. This chain joins TRBV27 and TRBJ2-7, with TRBD1 matching over 7 bases. Germline CDR1 MNHEY, CDR2 SMNVEV (reference sequence). The V gene end was trimmed by 0 bases and the J gene end by 4 bases; junction bases not matched to a gene: 9. This CDR3 is 16 amino acids long.

This sequence joins TRBV2 and TRBJ2-7; no firm D call. In germline, CDR1 is SNHLY, CDR2 FYNNEI. CDR3 length equals 14 residues. Deletions cut 2 bases from V and 0 bases from J, with 8 bases between. In nucleotides, the CDR3 is TGTGCCAGCAGTGAACGTACGGGCTCCTACGAGCAGTACTTC. The encoded protein is CASSERTGSYEQYF.

This clone was observed a handful of times. This rearrangement joins TRBV27 to TRBJ2-1, with 14 bases aligning to TRBD2. Germline CDR1 reads MNHEY; CDR2 reads SMNVEV (reference sequence). The CDR3 is made up of 19 amino acids. After removal of 4 bases from V and 8 bases from J, the junction contained 16 bases not matched to a gene. The CDR3 protein is CASSSQFGTSGGFGDEQFF. The CDR3 coding sequence is TGTGCCAGCAGTTCCCAGTTTGGGACTAGCGGGGGTTTCGGTGATGAGCAGTTCTTC.

This sequence joins TRBV27 and TRBJ2-7; 8 nucleotides agree with TRBD1. V trimming: 10 bases; J trimming: 2 bases; junction bases outside the gene matches: 10. The CDR3 sequence is 14 residues long. CDR1 and CDR2 from the germline V gene are MNHEY and SMNVEV (reference sequence). CDR3 in DNA: TGTGCCATCCGACCCGGGACAGGAACCTACGAGCAGTACTTC. Residues: CAIRPGTGTYEQYF.

Only one count was recorded for this clone. V and J are TRBV7-2 and TRBJ2-5; possible D gene TRBD1, 6 bases. The germline gives CDR1 SGHTA, CDR2 FQGNSA. This CDR3 is built from 15 residues. V lost 5 bases and J lost 5, with 18 bases in between. The CDR3 protein is CASSVRSAGVETQYF. CDR3 DNA sequence: TGTGCCAGCAGCGTTAGGTCCGCAGGGGTCGAGACCCAGTACTTC.

The chain carries TRBV2 and TRBJ1-4; unclear D gene. The CDR3 runs to 13 residues. CDR1 SNHLY and CDR2 FYNNEI come from the germline V gene. V shed 4 bases and J shed 10 bases, with 13 bases lying between them. The CDR3 DNA sequence: TGTGCCAGCAGTGGGAGCAGCGCCGGAAAACTGTTTTTT. Its protein is CASSGSSAGKLFF.

The chain uses TRBV29-1 and TRBJ2-1; D perhaps matches TRBD1 (5 bases). Trimming removed 5 bases at V and 7 bases at J, with 12 bases between. Germline V gives CDR1 SQVTM, CDR2 ANQGSEA. CDR3 size: 12 residues. CDR3 in amino acids: CSVSHKGNEQFF. The DNA for the CDR3 is TGCAGCGTTTCCCATAAGGGGAATGAGCAGTTCTTC.

V and J are TRBV5-4 and TRBJ1-1, with TRBD1 as a possible D gene (6 bases). The CDR3 loop spans 16 amino acids. V lost 2 bases, J lost 0 bases, and 14 bases lay in between. Germline-derived CDR1 and CDR2 are SGHNT and YYREEE (reference sequence). The chain's CDR3 is CASSFDRQVMNTEAFF. The CDR3 DNA is TGTGCCAGCAGCTTCGACAGGCAAGTCATGAACACTGAAGCTTTCTTT.

The chain couples TRBV5-4 to TRBJ2-2; tentatively, D is TRBD2 (5 bases). The germline V gene has CDR1 SGHNT and CDR2 YYREEE (reference sequence). The length of the CDR3 is 17 residues. Trimming shortened V by 4 bases and J by 7 bases, and 23 bases separated the two germline ends. Here the CDR3 reads CASSPPRGVGLGGELFF. The CDR3 region has the DNA TGTGCCAGCAGCCCTCCTCGTGGGGTCGGACTGGGCGGGGAGCTGTTTTTT. Looking up the rest from reference TRBV5-4 and TRBJ2-2 gives the full variable domain: ETGVTQSPTHLIKTRGQQVTLRCSSQSGHNTVSWYQQALGQGPQFIFQYYREEENGRGNFPPRFSGLQFPNYSSELNVNALELDDSALYLCASSPPRGVGLGGELFFGEGSRLTVL.

This chain joins TRBV19 and TRBJ2-2; weak D call: TRBD1 (5 bases). The CDR3 length is 12 residues. The V and J ends lost 7 bases and 6 bases respectively, with 9 bases between them. Germline V gene lookup returns CDR1 LNHDA and CDR2 SQIVND (reference sequence). CDR3 residues: CASIQGPGELFF. The CDR3 DNA reads as TGTGCCAGTATCCAGGGCCCCGGGGAGCTGTTTTTT.

The rearrangement joins TRBV6-5 to TRBJ2-7, with D tentatively TRBD1 (5 bases). Germline V gene lookup returns CDR1 MNHEY and CDR2 SVGAGI. Trimming pared 5 bases from V and 3 bases from J, leaving 14 bases between. CDR3 length: 14 amino acids. The CDR3 sequence: CASSPRQNFYEQYF. In DNA form, the CDR3 reads TGTGCCAGCAGTCCCCGACAGAATTTCTACGAGCAGTACTTC.

The V and J genes are TRBV11-2 and TRBJ2-7; 12 bases line up with TRBD2. CDR3 length: 19 residues. From germline, CDR1 is SGHAT and CDR2 FQNNGV. The V gene end was trimmed by 3 bases and the J gene end by 2 bases; junction bases not matched to a gene: 14. The CDR3 sequence: CASSFTRGTSGLLPYEQYF. DNA for the CDR3: TGTGCCAGCAGCTTTACGCGGGGGACTAGCGGGTTGCTCCCCTACGAGCAGTACTTC.